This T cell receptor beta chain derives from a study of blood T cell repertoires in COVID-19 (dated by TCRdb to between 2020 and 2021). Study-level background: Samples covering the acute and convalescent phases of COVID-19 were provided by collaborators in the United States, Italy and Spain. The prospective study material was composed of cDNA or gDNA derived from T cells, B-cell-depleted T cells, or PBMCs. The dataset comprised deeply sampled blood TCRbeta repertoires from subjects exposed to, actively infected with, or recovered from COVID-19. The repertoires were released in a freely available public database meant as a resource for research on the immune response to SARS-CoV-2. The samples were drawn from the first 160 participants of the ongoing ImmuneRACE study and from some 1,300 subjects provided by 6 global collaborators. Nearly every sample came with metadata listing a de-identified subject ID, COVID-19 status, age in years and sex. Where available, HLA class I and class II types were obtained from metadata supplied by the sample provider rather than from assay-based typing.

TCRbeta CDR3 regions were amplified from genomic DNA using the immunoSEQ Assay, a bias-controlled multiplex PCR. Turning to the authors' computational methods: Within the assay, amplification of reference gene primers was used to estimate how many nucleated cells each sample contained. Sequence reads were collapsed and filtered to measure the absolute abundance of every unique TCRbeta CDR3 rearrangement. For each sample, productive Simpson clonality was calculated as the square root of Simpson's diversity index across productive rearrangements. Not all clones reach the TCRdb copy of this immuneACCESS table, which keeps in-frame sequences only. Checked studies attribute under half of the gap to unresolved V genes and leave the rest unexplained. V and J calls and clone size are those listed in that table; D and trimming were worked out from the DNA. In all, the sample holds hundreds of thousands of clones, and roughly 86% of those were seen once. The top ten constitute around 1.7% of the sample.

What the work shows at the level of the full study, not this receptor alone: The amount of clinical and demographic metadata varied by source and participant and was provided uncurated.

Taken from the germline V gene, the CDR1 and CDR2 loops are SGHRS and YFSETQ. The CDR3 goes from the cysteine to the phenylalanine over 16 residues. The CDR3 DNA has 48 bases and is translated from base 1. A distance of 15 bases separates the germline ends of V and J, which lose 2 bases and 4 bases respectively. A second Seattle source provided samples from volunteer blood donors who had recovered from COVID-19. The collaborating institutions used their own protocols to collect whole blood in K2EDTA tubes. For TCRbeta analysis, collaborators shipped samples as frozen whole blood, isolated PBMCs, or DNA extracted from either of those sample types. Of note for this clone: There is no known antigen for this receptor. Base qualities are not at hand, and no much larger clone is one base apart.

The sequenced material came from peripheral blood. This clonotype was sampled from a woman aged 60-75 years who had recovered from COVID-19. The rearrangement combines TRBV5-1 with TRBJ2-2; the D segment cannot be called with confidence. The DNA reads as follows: TGCGCCAGCAGCTTCCCACGACAAGAACTCACCGGGGAGCTGTTTTTT. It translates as CASSFPRQELTGELFF.